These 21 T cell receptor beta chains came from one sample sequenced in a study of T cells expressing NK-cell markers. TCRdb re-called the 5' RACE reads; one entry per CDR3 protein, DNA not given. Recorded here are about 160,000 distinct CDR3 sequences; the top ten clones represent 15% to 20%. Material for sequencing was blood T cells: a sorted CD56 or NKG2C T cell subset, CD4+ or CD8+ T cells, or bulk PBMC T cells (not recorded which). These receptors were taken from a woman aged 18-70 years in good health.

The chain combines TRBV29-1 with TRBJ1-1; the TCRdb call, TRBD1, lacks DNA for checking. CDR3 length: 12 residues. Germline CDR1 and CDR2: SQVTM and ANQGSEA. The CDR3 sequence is CSFRQGSTEAFF.

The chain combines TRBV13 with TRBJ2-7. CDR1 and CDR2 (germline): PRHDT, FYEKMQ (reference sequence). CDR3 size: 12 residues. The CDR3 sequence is CASSRTRYEQYF.

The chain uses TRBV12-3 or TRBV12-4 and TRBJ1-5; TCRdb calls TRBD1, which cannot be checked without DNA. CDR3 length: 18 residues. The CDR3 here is CASSHTRDRGYSNQPQHF.

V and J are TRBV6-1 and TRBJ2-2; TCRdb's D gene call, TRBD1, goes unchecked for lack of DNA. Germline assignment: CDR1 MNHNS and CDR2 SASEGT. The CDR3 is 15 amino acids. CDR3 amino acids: CASKPPGFQAGELFF.

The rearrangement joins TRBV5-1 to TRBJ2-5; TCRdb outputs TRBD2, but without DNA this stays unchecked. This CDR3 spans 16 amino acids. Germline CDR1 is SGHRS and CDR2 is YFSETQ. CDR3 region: CASSSGGLASQETQYF.

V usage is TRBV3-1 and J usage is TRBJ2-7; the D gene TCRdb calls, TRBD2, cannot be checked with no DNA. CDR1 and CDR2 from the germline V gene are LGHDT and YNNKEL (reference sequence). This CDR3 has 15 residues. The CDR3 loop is CASSQETSGFREQYF.

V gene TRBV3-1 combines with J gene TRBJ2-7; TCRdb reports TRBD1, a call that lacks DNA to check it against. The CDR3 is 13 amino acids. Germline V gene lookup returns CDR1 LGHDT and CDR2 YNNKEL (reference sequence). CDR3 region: CATGRTGSYEQYF.

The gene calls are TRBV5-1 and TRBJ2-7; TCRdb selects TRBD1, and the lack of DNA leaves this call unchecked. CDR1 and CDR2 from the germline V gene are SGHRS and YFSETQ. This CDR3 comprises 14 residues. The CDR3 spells CASRTGQGLNEQYF.

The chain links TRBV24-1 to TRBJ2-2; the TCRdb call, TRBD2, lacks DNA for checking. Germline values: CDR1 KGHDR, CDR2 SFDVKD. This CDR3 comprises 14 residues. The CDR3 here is CATSRGLNTGELFF.

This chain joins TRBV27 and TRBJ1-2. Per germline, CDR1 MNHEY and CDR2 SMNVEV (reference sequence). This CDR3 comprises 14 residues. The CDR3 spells CASSFLGSGGGYTF.

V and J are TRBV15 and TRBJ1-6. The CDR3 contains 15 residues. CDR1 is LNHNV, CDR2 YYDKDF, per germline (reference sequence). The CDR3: CATSRDPRINSPLHF.

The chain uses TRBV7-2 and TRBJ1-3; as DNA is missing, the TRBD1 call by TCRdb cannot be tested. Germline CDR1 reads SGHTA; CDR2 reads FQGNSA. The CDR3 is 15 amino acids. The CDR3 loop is CASRARDRGGNTIYF.

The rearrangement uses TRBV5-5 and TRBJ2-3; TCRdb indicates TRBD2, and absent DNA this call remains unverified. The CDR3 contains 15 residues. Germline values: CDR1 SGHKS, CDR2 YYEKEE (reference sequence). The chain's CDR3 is CASSLLAGAGDTQYF. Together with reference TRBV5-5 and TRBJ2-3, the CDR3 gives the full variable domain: DAGVTQSPTHLIKTRGQQVTLRCSPISGHKSVSWYQQVLGQGPQFIFQYYEKEERGRGNFPDRFSARQFPNYSSELNVNALLLGDSALYLCASSLLAGAGDTQYFGPGTRLTVL.

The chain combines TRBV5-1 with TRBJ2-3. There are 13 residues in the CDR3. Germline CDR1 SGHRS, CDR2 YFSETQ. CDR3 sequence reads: CASSLGTDDTQYF.

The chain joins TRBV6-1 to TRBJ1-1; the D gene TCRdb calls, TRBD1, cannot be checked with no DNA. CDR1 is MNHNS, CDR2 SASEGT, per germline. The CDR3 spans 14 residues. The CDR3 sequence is CASSPLQGNTEAFF.

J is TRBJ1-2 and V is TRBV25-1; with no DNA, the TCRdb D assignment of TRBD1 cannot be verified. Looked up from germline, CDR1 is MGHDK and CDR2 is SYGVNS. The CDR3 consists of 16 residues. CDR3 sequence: CASSEAPRAGNYGYTF.

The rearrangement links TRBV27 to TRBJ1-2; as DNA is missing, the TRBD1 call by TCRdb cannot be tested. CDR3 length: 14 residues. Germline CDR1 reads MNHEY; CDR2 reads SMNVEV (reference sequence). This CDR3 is CASSTGGVGYGYTF.

The CDR3 loop is CSALLGGGEWDTEAFF. The V and J genes are TRBV20-1 and TRBJ1-1; TCRdb selects TRBD1, and the lack of DNA leaves this call unchecked. CDR3 size: 16 residues. Germline V gene sequence: CDR1 DFQATT, CDR2 SNEGSKA (reference sequence).

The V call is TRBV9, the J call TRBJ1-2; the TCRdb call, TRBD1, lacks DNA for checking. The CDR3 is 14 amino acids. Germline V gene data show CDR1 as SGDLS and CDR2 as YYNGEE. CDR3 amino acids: CASSVGAQDYGYTF.

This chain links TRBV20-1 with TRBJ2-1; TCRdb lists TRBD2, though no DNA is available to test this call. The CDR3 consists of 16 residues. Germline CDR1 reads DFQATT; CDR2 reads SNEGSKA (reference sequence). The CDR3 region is CSARDLASGGHNEQFF.

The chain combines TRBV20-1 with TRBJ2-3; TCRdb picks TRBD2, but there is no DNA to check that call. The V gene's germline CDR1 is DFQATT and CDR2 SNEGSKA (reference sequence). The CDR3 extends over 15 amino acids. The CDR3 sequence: CSARDGSGGPDTQYF.